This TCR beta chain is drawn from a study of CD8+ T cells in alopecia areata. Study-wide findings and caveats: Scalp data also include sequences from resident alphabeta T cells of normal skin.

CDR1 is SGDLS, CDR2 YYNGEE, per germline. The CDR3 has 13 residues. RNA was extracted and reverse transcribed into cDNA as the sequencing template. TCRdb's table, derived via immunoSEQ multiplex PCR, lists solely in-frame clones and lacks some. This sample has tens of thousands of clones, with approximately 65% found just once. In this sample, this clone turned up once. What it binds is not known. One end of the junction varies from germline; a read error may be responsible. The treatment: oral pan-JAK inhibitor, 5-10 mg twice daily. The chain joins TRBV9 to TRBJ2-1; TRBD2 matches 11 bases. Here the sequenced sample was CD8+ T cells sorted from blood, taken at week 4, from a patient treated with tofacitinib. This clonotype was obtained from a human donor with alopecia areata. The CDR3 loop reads CASSGGVADEQFF. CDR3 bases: TGTGCCAGTAGCGGGGGGGTTGCCGATGAGCAGTTCTTC.